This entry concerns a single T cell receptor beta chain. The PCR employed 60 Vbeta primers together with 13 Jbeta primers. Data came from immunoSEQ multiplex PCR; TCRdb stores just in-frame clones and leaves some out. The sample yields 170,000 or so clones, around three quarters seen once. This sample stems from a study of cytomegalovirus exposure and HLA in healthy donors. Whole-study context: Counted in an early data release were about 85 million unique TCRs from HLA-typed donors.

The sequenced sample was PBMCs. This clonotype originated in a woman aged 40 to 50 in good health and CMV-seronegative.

In DNA, the CDR3 is TGTGCCAGCAGTAAACTAGCGGGGAACACCGGGGAGCTGTTTTTT. It is translated as CASSKLAGNTGELFF. V usage is TRBV2 and J usage is TRBJ2-2, with TRBD2 matching over 9 bases. Looked up from germline, CDR1 is SNHLY and CDR2 is FYNNEI. This CDR3 region has 15 residues. Losses at the gene ends were 5 bases for V and 1 base for J; bases not matched to a gene: 2.